This paragraph reports one T cell receptor beta chain. Its specificity is not known. With V trimmed by 4 bases and J by 5 bases, 8 bases remained unmatched. The germline CDR1 and CDR2 sequences are SGHDT and YYEEEE. The CDR3 consists of 14 residues. These data originate in a study of graft-versus-host responses after intestinal transplantation. At the level of the study: Following induction with anti-thymocyte globulin, all recipients were given tacrolimus and steroids for roughly three years. Overall study results and limits: High graft-versus-host to host-versus-graft clonal ratios were found in allografts of patients who had graft-donor T cell macrochimerism. Recipient marrow held GvH clones, some first seen in ileum or blood. Maximum circulating GvH clone levels tracked with early post-transplant HvG decreases.

The method was immunoSEQ multiplex PCR; TCRdb's version includes in-frame clones alone and lacks a portion of them. The table lists under 150,000 clones, approximately 95% of them singletons. The source was unstimulated CD4+ T cells sorted from spleen or lymph node cells, collected before intestinal transplant. This sequence joins TRBV5-6 and TRBJ2-5; 7 nucleotides line up with TRBD2. The receptor comes from a human donor who received an intestinal transplant. The CDR3 bases are TGTGCCAGCAGCCCCCGGGGGGTCTGGGAGACCCAGTACTTC. This codes for CASSPRGVWETQYF.